The 24 T cell receptor beta chains reported below all come from one sample, sequenced in a study of CD8+CD57+ T cells in acquired aplastic anemia. The template for TCR beta VDJ and CDR3 sequence profiling was genomic DNA. TCRdb used MiXCR to reprocess the reads, holding one entry per CDR3 protein. The sample has approximately 170,000 distinct CDR3 sequences; about 64% are singletons. Sequenced: sorted CD4+, CD8+, or CD8+CD57+ T cells (not recorded which) from PBMCs. Receptor source: a human donor in good health.

The chain couples TRBV7-9 to TRBJ2-7; 9 positions match TRBD1. Trimming at V came to 3 bases and at J to 3 bases, leaving 9 bases not matched to a gene. Germline CDR1 reads SEHNR; CDR2 reads FQNEAQ (reference sequence). The CDR3 runs 16 residues. CDR3 DNA: TGTGCCAGCAGCTTTGCCGGGACAGGGAAGTACTACGAGCAGTACTTC. This sequence encodes CASSFAGTGKYYEQYF.

The chain carries TRBV10-2 and TRBJ1-3; 7 positions agree with TRBD1. Germline assignment: CDR1 WSHSY and CDR2 SAAADI. After removal of 3 bases from V and 11 bases from J, the junction contained 7 bases not matched to a gene. The CDR3 contains 13 residues. Written as DNA, the CDR3 is TGCGCCAGCAGTGACCGGGACAGTCTTCCCATATATTTT. This sequence encodes CASSDRDSLPIYF.

The table lists this clonotype with many counts. This chain joins TRBV9 and TRBJ2-3, with 7 bases matching TRBD2. Trimming at V came to 2 bases and at J to 6 bases, leaving 12 bases not matched to a gene. Germline CDR1 is SGDLS and CDR2 is YYNGEE. The CDR3 totals 16 residues. This CDR3 is CASSVAGLAGVDTQYF. CDR3 in DNA: TGTGCCAGCAGCGTCGCTGGGTTGGCGGGAGTGGATACGCAGTATTTT.

This clonotype was counted only a few times. The chain is built from TRBV7-7 and TRBJ2-7; maybe TRBD2 (6 bases). CDR1 SSHAT and CDR2 FNYEAQ come from the germline V gene (reference sequence). The CDR3 runs to 13 residues. Trimming removed 1 base from V and 3 bases from J, with 7 bases in between. The CDR3 coding sequence is TGTGCCAGCAGCTTAGAAGCGGGCTACGAGCAGTACTTC. This sequence encodes CASSLEAGYEQYF.

The chain has TRBV27 and TRBJ1-1, with D possibly matching TRBD1 (5 bases). The germline V and J ends were trimmed by 4 bases and 0 bases, with 12 bases remaining between them. Germline values: CDR1 MNHEY, CDR2 SMNVEV (reference sequence). The CDR3 has 15 amino acids. This CDR3 reads CASSSSPGLNTEAFF. The CDR3 coding sequence is TGTGCCAGCAGTTCCAGCCCGGGGCTGAACACTGAAGCTTTCTTT.

The J gene is TRBJ1-6, the V gene TRBV7-2, with 11 bases matching TRBD1. In germline, CDR1 is SGHTA, CDR2 FQGNSA. The CDR3 loop spans 15 amino acids. The trim removed 4 bases at V and 10 bases at J, leaving 6 bases unmatched. In DNA form, the CDR3 reads TGTGCCAGCAGCTATCCGGGACAGGGGGGATCACCCCTCCACTTT. Residues: CASSYPGQGGSPLHF.

This rearrangement joins TRBV2 to TRBJ2-3; TRBD1 agrees at 10 bases. This CDR3 region has 14 residues. Germline trimming cut 6 bases from V and 2 bases from J; bases unmatched to any gene: 2. The germline CDR1 and CDR2 sequences are SNHLY and FYNNEI. The CDR3 here is CASRGTGDTDTQYF. For the CDR3, the DNA is TGTGCCAGCAGAGGGACAGGGGACACAGATACGCAGTATTTT.

The chain has TRBV19 and TRBJ1-2; 7 bases fit TRBD1. The junction had 5 bases not matched to a gene; V was cut back by 6 bases and J by 7 bases. The CDR3 sequence is 12 residues long. Per the germline V gene, CDR1 is LNHDA and CDR2 is SQIVND (reference sequence). The CDR3: CASRRTGGGYTF. Here the CDR3 DNA reads TGTGCCAGTAGACGGACAGGTGGTGGCTACACCTTC.

This clonotype was counted at least ten times. The V gene is TRBV7-9, the J gene TRBJ2-2, with 7 bases identical to TRBD1. With V trimmed by 4 bases and J by 5 bases, 13 bases remained unmatched. There are 17 residues in the CDR3. Germline lookup yields CDR1 SEHNR and CDR2 FQNEAQ (reference sequence). Here the CDR3 DNA reads TGTGCCAGCAGCTCCTCATCTCGGACAGGACGGACCGGGGAGCTGTTTTTT. Translation gives CASSSSSRTGRTGELFF.

The J gene is TRBJ1-6, the V gene TRBV5-4, with D unclear. The germline gives CDR1 SGHNT, CDR2 YYREEE (reference sequence). CDR3 length: 17 amino acids. The V end lost 4 bases, the J end lost 6 bases, and 20 bases lay between the germline ends. This CDR3 is CASSPTRTAVPNSPLHF. CDR3 DNA: TGTGCCAGCAGCCCGACAAGAACGGCCGTCCCTAATTCACCCCTCCACTTT.

V and J are TRBV11-1 and TRBJ2-5, with D maybe TRBD1 (5 bases). The CDR3 totals 14 residues. The germline CDR1 and CDR2 sequences are SGHAT and FQDESV (reference sequence). V lost 1 base and J lost 5, with 11 bases in between. The CDR3 bases are TGTGCCAGCAGCTTAGTCTGGGGCATCGAGACCCAGTACTTC. Its protein product is CASSLVWGIETQYF. The whole variable domain, filled in from reference TRBV11-1 and TRBJ2-5, reads EAEVAQSPRYKITEKSQAVAFWCDPISGHATLYWYRQILGQGPELLVQFQDESVVDDSQLPKDRFSAERLKGVDSTLKIQPAELGDSAMYLCASSLVWGIETQYFGPGTRLLVL.

This clonotype was counted many times. The chain joins TRBV5-1 to TRBJ2-1; no clear D gene. This CDR3 region has 16 residues. V was pared by 1 base and J by 3 bases, with 14 bases between. Germline CDR1 SGHRS, CDR2 YFSETQ. The CDR3 bases are TGCGCCAGCAGCTTGACGGGCGGTATGATCTACAATGAGCAGTTCTTC. It specifies CASSLTGGMIYNEQFF.

In this sample, this clonotype turned up many times. The CDR3 reads CASSFDGYEQFF. The DNA for the CDR3 is TGTGCCAGCAGCTTCGACGGATATGAGCAGTTCTTC. The chain has TRBV7-6 and TRBJ2-1, with D hard to call. Trimming cost V 3 bases and J 8 bases, with 8 bases left between them. Germline-derived CDR1 and CDR2 are SGHVS and FNYEAQ. The length of the CDR3 is 12 residues.

V gene TRBV2 combines with J gene TRBJ1-5, with TRBD1 matching over 8 bases. The CDR3 has 14 amino acids. The germline V gene encodes CDR1 SNHLY and CDR2 FYNNEI. Trimming cost V 6 bases and J 1 base; bases outside gene matches: 2. The CDR3 region is CASRQGESNQPQHF. DNA for the CDR3: TGTGCCAGCAGACAGGGGGAGAGCAATCAGCCCCAGCATTTT.

The V gene is TRBV15, the J gene TRBJ2-2; TRBD1 agrees at 10 bases. V trimming: 0 bases; J trimming: 7 bases; junction bases outside the gene matches: 2. The CDR3 spans 15 residues. Germline V gene data show CDR1 as LNHNV and CDR2 as YYDKDF (reference sequence). CDR3 sequence (DNA): TGTGCCACCAGCAGAGAGACAGGGGGCGGCGGGGAGCTGTTTTTT. It translates to CATSRETGGGGELFF.

The V gene is TRBV9, the J gene TRBJ2-6, with TRBD1 as a possible D gene (6 bases). Trimming cost V 8 bases and J 0 bases, with 27 bases left between them. The CDR3 sequence is 20 residues long. Germline loops: CDR1 SGDLS, CDR2 YYNGEE. CDR3 sequence: CASVGDPGTIESSGANVLTF. The CDR3 DNA is TGTGCCAGTGTGGGTGATCCAGGGACAATCGAAAGCTCTGGGGCCAACGTCCTGACTTTC. The full variable domain, in which reference TRBV9 and TRBJ2-6 provide the parts outside the CDR3, is DSGVTQTPKHLITATGQRVTLRCSPRSGDLSVYWYQQSLDQGLQFLIQYYNGEERAKGNILERFSAQQFPDLHSELNLSSLELGDSALYFCASVGDPGTIESSGANVLTFGAGSRLTVL.

Turning to this clonotype: Germline and junction disagree at one end, which may indicate a read error. The chain joins TRBV10-2 to TRBJ2-1, with D possibly TRBD1 on 6 matching bases. There are 13 residues in the CDR3. Germline CDR1 reads WSHSY; CDR2 reads SAAADI. The CDR3 region is CASSEEGSRGKFF. The CDR3 DNA reads TGTGCCAGCAGTGAAGAAGGTTCGAGGGGGAAGTTCTTC.

The CDR3 sequence is CATSRGGQGNNEQFF. The CDR3 DNA reads TGTGCCACCAGCAGGGGGGGACAGGGCAACAATGAGCAGTTCTTC. V usage is TRBV15 and J usage is TRBJ2-1; 9 nucleotides match TRBD1. The V segment lost 3 bases and the J segment 5 bases; nucleotides outside the gene matches: 5. CDR1 is LNHNV and CDR2 is YYDKDF in the germline V gene (reference sequence). This CDR3 is built from 15 residues. The whole variable domain, filled in from reference TRBV15 and TRBJ2-1, reads DAMVIQNPRYQVTQFGKPVTLSCSQTLNHNVMYWYQQKSSQAPKLLFHYYDKDFNNEADTPDNFQSRRPNTSFCFLDIRSPGLGDTAMYLCATSRGGQGNNEQFFGPGTRLTVL.

V and J are TRBV2 and TRBJ2-6; TRBD1 is a possible D gene (5 bases). The CDR3 is 18 residues long. V was clipped by 1 base and J by 2 bases, with 15 bases between them. CDR1 is SNHLY and CDR2 is FYNNEI in the germline V gene. The CDR3 DNA sequence: TGTGCCAGCAGTGAAGAAGGCAGGGCGTCGCCTGGGGCCAACGTCCTGACTTTC. Translating it yields CASSEEGRASPGANVLTF.

About this clonotype: A much larger clonotype is one base distant, so this may be a read error. This chain joins TRBV6-5 and TRBJ2-3; no clear D. Per germline, CDR1 MNHEY and CDR2 SVGAGI. The CDR3 has 13 residues. The CDR3: CASSYYSTDTRYF. The CDR3 DNA is TGTGCCAGCAGTTACTACAGCACAGATACGCGGTATTTT.

Ten or more counts support this clonotype. This sequence joins TRBV7-6 and TRBJ2-3, with TRBD1 identical over 12 bases. This CDR3 comprises 15 residues. The trim removed 4 bases at V and 4 bases at J, leaving 3 bases unmatched. Looked up from germline, CDR1 is SGHVS and CDR2 is FNYEAQ. The CDR3 DNA sequence: TGTGCCAGCAGCTGGGACAGGGGGCGTGCAGATACGCAGTATTTT. It yields the protein CASSWDRGRADTQYF.

The CDR3 sequence is CASSARQTTNEKLFF. For the CDR3, the DNA is TGTGCCAGCAGTGCTCGGCAAACAACTAATGAAAAACTGTTTTTT. The chain recombines TRBV2 with TRBJ1-4, with no clear D. The length of the CDR3 is 15 residues. CDR1 and CDR2 from the germline V gene are SNHLY and FYNNEI. V lost 4 bases to trimming and J lost 0 bases, with 9 bases between them.

Comments on this clonotype: One end of the junction is discordant with germline, which a read error may explain. J is TRBJ2-7 and V is TRBV28; 7 bases line up with TRBD1. The V gene's germline CDR1 is MDHEN and CDR2 SYDVKM. The CDR3 has 13 amino acids. The CDR3 DNA follows: TGTGCCGGCAGGGGGAGTACTTACTACGAGCAGTACTTC. It translates to CAGRGSTYYEQYF.

This clonotype was detected only once. The rearrangement links TRBV3-1 to TRBJ1-1; the match to TRBD1 covers 7 bases. Germline-derived CDR1 and CDR2 are LGHDT and YNNKEL (reference sequence). Germline trimming cut 5 bases from V and 1 base from J; bases unmatched to any gene: 4. The CDR3 extends over 14 amino acids. For the CDR3, the DNA is TGTGCCAGCAGCGTCGGGACAGAGAACACTGAAGCTTTCTTT. Amino acids: CASSVGTENTEAFF. The full variable domain, its missing parts supplied by reference TRBV3-1 and TRBJ1-1, is DTAVSQTPKYLVTQMGNDKSIKCEQNLGHDTMYWYKQDSKKFLKIMFSYNNKELIINETVPNRFSPKSPDKAHLNLHINSLELGDSAVYFCASSVGTENTEAFFGQGTRLTVV.